This T cell receptor beta chain was sequenced during a study of CD8+CD57+ T cells in acquired aplastic anemia. Study background: DNA per sorted CD4+ or CD8+ sample ranged about 0.2 to 27.4 ug, averaging about 3.4 ug.

General study points: About 30 shared CD8+ CDR3s appeared highly expressed within patients' immunodominant clones.

This CDR3 has 13 amino acids. CDR1 is SGDLS and CDR2 is YYNGEE in the germline V gene. V was trimmed by 0 bases and J by 14 bases, leaving 12 bases between them. Many counts were recorded for this clonotype. Its cognate antigen is unknown. All sequencing subjects had displayed CD8+CD57+ cell expansion on flow cytometry. Genomic DNA, serving as template, underwent TCR beta VDJ and CDR3 profiling. TCRdb fed the reads into MiXCR, producing one record per CDR3 protein. Among over 250,000 distinct CDR3 sequences listed, under 65% were seen once. This chain links TRBV9 with TRBJ1-6; possibly TRBD1 for D (5 bases). The source material was sorted CD4+, CD8+, or CD8+CD57+ T cells (not recorded which) from PBMCs. This TCR derives from a human donor with aplastic anemia. DNA for the CDR3: TGTGCCAGCAGCGTAGCGGGGGGGAACACCCTCCACTTT. Translated, it gives CASSVAGGNTLHF. The variable domain in full, completed from reference TRBV9 and TRBJ1-6, reads DSGVTQTPKHLITATGQRVTLRCSPRSGDLSVYWYQQSLDQGLQFLIQYYNGEERAKGNILERFSAQQFPDLHSELNLSSLELGDSALYFCASSVAGGNTLHFGNGTRLTVT.